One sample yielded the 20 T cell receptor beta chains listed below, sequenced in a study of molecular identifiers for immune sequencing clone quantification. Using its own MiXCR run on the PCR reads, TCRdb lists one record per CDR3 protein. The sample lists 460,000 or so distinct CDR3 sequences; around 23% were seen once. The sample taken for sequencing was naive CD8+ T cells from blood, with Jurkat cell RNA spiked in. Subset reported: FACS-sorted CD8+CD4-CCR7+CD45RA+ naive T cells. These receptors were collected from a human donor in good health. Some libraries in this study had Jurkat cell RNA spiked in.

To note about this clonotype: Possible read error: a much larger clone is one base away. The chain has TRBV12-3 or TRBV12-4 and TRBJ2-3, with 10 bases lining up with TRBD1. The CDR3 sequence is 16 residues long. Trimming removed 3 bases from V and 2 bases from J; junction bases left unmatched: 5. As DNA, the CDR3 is TGTGCCAGCAGTTTTTGCGGGACAGGGGACACAGATACGCAGTATTTT. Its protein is CASSFCGTGDTDTQYF.

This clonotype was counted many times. The CDR3, as DNA: TGTGCCAGCAGCCGCTACAGGAACCAAGAGACCCAGTACTTC. Residues: CASSRYRNQETQYF. The gene calls are TRBV7-6 and TRBJ2-5; weak D call: TRBD1 (5 bases). This CDR3 region has 14 residues. The V end was cut by 5 bases, the J end by 0 bases, with 10 bases between. CDR1 and CDR2 from the germline V gene are SGHVS and FNYEAQ.

The CDR3 DNA is TGTGCCAGCAAGGGACAGCCCTACGAGCAGTACTTC. Amino acid sequence: CASKGQPYEQYF. The chain uses TRBV6-6 and TRBJ2-7; 7 bases fit TRBD1. The CDR3 runs 12 residues. CDR1 MNHNY and CDR2 SVGAGI come from the germline V gene (reference sequence). V lost 7 bases, J lost 2 bases, and 2 bases stayed unmatched.

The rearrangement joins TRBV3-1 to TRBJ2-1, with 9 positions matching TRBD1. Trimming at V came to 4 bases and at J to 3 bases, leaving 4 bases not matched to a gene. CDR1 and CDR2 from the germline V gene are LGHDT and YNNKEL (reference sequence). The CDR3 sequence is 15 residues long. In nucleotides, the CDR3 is TGTGCCAGCAGCCCAGTGGACAGGGGCTACAATGAGCAGTTCTTC. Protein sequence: CASSPVDRGYNEQFF.

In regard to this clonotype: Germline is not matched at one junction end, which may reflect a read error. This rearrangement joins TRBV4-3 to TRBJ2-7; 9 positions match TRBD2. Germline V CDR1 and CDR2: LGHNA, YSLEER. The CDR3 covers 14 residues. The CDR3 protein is CGSSREREAHEQYF. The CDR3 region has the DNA TGCGGCAGCAGCCGAGAGCGGGAGGCGCACGAGCAGTACTTC.

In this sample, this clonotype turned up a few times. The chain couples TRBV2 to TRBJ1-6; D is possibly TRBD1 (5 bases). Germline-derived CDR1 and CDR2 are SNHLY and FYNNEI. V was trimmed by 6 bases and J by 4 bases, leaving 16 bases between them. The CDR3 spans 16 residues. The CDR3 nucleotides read TGTGCCAGCAGACCCCCGGGGGGGATATATAATTCACCCCTCCACTTT. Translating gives CASRPPGGIYNSPLHF.

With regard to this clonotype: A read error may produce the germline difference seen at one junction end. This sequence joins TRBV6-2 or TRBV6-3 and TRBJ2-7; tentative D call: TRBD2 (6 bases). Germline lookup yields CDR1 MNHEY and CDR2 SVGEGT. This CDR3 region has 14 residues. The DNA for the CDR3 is TGTGCCTGCAGTTACGGGACTCTCTCCTACGAGCAGTACTTC. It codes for CACSYGTLSYEQYF.

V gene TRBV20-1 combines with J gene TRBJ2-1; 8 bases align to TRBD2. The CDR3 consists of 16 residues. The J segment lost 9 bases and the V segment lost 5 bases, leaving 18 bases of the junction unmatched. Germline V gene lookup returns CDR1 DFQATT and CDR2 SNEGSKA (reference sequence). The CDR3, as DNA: TGCAGTGCTCGCGCTCTGCTAGGACTAGCAGGACTTGAGCAGTTCTTC. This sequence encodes CSARALLGLAGLEQFF.

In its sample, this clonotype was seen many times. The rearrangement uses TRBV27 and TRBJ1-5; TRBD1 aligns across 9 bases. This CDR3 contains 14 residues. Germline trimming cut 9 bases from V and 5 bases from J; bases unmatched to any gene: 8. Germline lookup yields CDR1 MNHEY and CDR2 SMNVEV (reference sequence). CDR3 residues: CASSPRDRDQPQHF. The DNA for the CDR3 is TGTGCCAGTTCTCCCCGGGACAGGGATCAGCCCCAGCATTTT.

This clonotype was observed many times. The CDR3 region is CASSFRADGGAVHEQYF. The CDR3 DNA sequence: TGTGCCAGCAGCTTCAGGGCGGACGGGGGGGCCGTCCACGAGCAGTACTTC. V and J are TRBV13 and TRBJ2-7, with TRBD2 identical over 8 bases. Germline V CDR1 and CDR2: PRHDT, FYEKMQ (reference sequence). The CDR3 is 17 residues long. V shed 3 bases and J 5 bases; nucleotides not matched to a gene: 15.

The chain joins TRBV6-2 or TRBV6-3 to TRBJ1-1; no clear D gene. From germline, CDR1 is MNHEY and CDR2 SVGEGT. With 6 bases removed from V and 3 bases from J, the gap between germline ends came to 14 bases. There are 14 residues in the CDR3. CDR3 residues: CASRPEGSHTEAFF. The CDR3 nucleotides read TGTGCCAGCAGACCCGAGGGTAGCCACACTGAAGCTTTCTTT.

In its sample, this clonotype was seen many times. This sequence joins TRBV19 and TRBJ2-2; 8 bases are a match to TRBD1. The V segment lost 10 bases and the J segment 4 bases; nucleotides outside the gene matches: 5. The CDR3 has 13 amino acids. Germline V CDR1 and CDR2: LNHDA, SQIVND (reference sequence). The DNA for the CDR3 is TGTGCCATTGGGACAGGAGTCACCGGGGAGCTGTTTTTT. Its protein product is CAIGTGVTGELFF.

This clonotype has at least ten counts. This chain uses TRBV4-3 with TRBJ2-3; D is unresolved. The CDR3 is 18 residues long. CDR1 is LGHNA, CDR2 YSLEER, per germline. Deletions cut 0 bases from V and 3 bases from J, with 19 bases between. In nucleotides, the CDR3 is TGCGCCAGCAGCCAAGACTCGGCGCCGGCAGTGCAAACAGATACGCAGTATTTT. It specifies CASSQDSAPAVQTDTQYF.

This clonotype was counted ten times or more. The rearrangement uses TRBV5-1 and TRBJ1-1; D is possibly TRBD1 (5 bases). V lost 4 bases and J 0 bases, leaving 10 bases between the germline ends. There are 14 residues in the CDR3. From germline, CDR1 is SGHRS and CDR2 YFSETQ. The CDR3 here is CASSTGPMNTEAFF. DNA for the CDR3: TGCGCCAGCAGCACGGGACCGATGAACACTGAAGCTTTCTTT. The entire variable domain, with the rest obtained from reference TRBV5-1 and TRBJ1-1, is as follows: KAGVTQTPRYLIKTRGQQVTLSCSPISGHRSVSWYQQTPGQGLQFLFEYFSETQRNKGNFPGRFSGRQFSNSRSEMNVSTLELGDSALYLCASSTGPMNTEAFFGQGTRLTVV.

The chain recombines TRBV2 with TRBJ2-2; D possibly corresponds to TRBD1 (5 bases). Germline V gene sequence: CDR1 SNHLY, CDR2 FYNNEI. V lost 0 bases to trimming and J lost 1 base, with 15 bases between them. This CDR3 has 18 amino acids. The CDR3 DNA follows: TGTGCCAGCAGTGAAGCGCTTCCGGCAGGGTGGAACACCGGGGAGCTGTTTTTT. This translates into CASSEALPAGWNTGELFF.

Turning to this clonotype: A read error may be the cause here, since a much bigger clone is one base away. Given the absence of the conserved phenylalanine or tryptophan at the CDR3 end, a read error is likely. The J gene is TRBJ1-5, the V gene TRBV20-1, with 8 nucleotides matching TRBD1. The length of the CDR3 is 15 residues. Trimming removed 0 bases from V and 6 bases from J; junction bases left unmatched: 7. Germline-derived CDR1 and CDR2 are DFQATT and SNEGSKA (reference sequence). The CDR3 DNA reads TGCAGTGCTAGAGATTCAGGACAGGGTATTCAGCCCCAGCATTAT. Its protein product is CSARDSGQGIQPQHY.

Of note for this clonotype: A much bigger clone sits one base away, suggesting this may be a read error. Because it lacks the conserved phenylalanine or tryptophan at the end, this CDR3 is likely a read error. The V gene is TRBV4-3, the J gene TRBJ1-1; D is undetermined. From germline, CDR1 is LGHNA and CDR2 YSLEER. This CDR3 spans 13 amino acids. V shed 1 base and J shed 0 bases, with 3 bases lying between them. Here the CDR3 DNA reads TGCGCCAGCAGCCAAGTGCTGAACACTGAAGCTTTCCTT. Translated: CASSQVLNTEAFL.

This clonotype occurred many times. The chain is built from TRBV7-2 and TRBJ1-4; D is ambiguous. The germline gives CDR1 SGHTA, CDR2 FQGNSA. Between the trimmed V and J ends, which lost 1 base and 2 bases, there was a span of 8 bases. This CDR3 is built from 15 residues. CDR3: CASSLVAVTNEKLFF. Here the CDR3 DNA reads TGTGCCAGCAGCTTAGTTGCCGTTACTAATGAAAAACTGTTTTTT.

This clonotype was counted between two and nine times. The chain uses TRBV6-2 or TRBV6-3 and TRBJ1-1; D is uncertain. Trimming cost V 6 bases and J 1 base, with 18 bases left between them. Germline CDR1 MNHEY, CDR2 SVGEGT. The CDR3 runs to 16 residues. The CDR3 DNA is TGTGCCAGCAGCCTCCGACGGACGGCCTCGAACACTGAAGCTTTCTTT. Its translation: CASSLRRTASNTEAFF.

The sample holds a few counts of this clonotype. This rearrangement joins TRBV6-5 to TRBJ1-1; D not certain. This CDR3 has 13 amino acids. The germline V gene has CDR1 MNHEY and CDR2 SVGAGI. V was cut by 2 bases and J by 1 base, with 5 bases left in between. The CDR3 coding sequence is TGTGCCAGCAGTTACGACCAGAACACTGAAGCTTTCTTT. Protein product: CASSYDQNTEAFF.